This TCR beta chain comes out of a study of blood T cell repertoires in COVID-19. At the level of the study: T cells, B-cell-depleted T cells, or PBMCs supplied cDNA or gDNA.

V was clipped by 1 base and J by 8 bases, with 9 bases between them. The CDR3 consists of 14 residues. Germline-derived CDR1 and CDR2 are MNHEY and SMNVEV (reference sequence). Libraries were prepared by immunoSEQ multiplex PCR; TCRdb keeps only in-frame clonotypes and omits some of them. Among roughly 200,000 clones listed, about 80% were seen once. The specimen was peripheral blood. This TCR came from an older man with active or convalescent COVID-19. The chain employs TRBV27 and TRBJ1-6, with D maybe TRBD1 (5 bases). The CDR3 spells CASSLYRRDSPLHF. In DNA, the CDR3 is TGTGCCAGCAGTTTATACAGGAGGGATTCACCCCTCCACTTT.